The rows below give T cell receptor beta chains drawn from one sample of a study of blood T cell repertoires in COVID-19. The assay was immunoSEQ multiplex PCR, and TCRdb's table has in-frame clones only and misses some. The sample lists 270,000 or so clones; about nine tenths were seen once. Input material: peripheral blood. The receptors here all came from a woman aged 25 to 39 with COVID-19, enrolled during active disease. The CDR3 runs from the conserved cysteine through the conserved F or W. D genes are given only for firm matches. Size tells how often a clone was seen (once, few, many) or the class of an expanded clone, and some rows leave it out.

size,J,V,D,CDR3,DNA
.,TRBJ2-2,TRBV10-3,.,CAISGGPSTGELFF,TGTGCCATCAGCGGGGGGCCGAGCACCGGGGAGCTGTTTTTT
.,TRBJ1-2,TRBV5-6,.,CASSMTGQGSDTF,TGTGCCAGCAGCATGACGGGACAAGGATCTGACACCTTC
.,TRBJ2-5,TRBV5-5,.,CASSGLPGQRQETQYF,TGTGCCAGCAGCGGTCTACCGGGACAACGGCAAGAGACCCAGTACTTC
.,TRBJ2-7,TRBV18,TRBD2,CASSLQAGDSYEQYF,TGTGCCAGCTCATTACAAGCGGGGGACTCCTACGAGCAGTACTTC
.,TRBJ2-7,TRBV10-3,.,CAISEGSEQYF,TGTGCCATCAGTGAGGGGAGCGAGCAGTACTTC
.,TRBJ2-7,TRBV6-5,TRBD1,CATWTGVAYEQYF,TGTGCCACCTGGACAGGGGTTGCCTACGAGCAGTACTTC
.,TRBJ1-5,TRBV19,.,CASSIDRGRLFNQPQHF,TGTGCCAGTAGTATAGATCGCGGAAGACTTTTCAATCAGCCCCAGCATTTT
.,TRBJ2-7,TRBV12-3/TRBV12-4,.,CASSSAGAWEQYF,TGTGCCAGCAGTTCGGCGGGGGCCTGGGAGCAGTACTTC
.,TRBJ2-1,TRBV4-1,.,CASSQDQSRGSEQFF,TGCGCCAGCAGCCAAGATCAGAGCAGAGGCAGTGAGCAGTTCTTC
.,TRBJ2-2,TRBV24-1,TRBD1,CATSDPGQSSGELFF,TGTGCCACCAGTGATCCGGGACAGTCGTCCGGGGAGCTGTTTTTT
.,TRBJ2-2,TRBV19,TRBD2,CASSLAGGRDGELFF,TGTGCCAGTAGCCTAGCGGGGGGCCGTGACGGGGAGCTGTTTTTT
once,TRBJ1-2,TRBV5-1,.,CASSLGVLTVYYTF,TGCGCCAGCAGCTTGGGGGTCCTGACAGTTTACTACACCTTC
.,TRBJ1-1,TRBV5-1,.,CASSLVGGLNTEAFF,TGCGCCAGCAGCTTGGTTGGGGGCTTGAACACTGAAGCTTTCTTT
.,TRBJ1-2,TRBV27,.,CASSLVPANYGYTF,TGTGCCAGCAGTTTAGTCCCAGCTAACTATGGCTACACCTTC
.,TRBJ1-1,TRBV6-5,.,CASRDSLIMNTEAFF,TGTGCCAGCAGGGACAGCCTAATTATGAACACTGAAGCTTTCTTT
.,TRBJ1-5,TRBV5-6,TRBD1,CASSRQGVRGNQPQHF,TGTGCCAGCAGCAGACAGGGGGTGAGGGGCAATCAGCCCCAGCATTTT
.,TRBJ1-2,TRBV6-4,.,CASSPEAGQIYGYTF,TGTGCCAGCAGTCCCGAAGCCGGACAGATCTATGGCTACACCTTC
.,TRBJ1-4,TRBV2,TRBD1,CASSAGGEEKLFF,TGTGCCAGCAGTGCAGGGGGCGAAGAAAAACTGTTTTTT
.,TRBJ2-7,TRBV5-5,.,CASSLGQLAYEQYF,TGTGCCAGCAGCCTTGGACAACTGGCCTACGAGCAGTACTTC
.,TRBJ2-7,TRBV2,.,CASATGGGVYEQYF,TGTGCCAGCGCTACAGGAGGGGGGGTCTACGAGCAGTACTTC
.,TRBJ2-3,TRBV18,.,CASSPLGASTDTQYF,TGTGCCAGCTCACCACTGGGAGCTAGCACAGATACGCAGTATTTT
.,TRBJ2-7,TRBV10-1,TRBD2,CATTGSGGNYEQYF,TGCGCCACCACGGGTAGCGGGGGAAACTACGAGCAGTACTTC
.,TRBJ2-1,TRBV5-6,.,CASSLAGSGSNEQFF,TGTGCCAGCAGCTTGGCGGGTAGCGGATCCAATGAGCAGTTCTTC
.,TRBJ2-7,TRBV6-2/TRBV6-3,.,CASSYTTYEQYF,TGTGCCAGCAGTTACACAACCTACGAGCAGTACTTC
.,TRBJ1-6,TRBV7-2,.,CASSLVPGISTLHF,TGTGCCAGCAGCTTAGTGCCAGGGATCTCAACCCTCCACTTT
.,TRBJ2-1,TRBV7-9,TRBD2,CASSLSGGAFYEQFF,TGTGCCAGCAGCTTAAGCGGGGGGGCCTTCTATGAGCAGTTCTTC
.,TRBJ2-7,TRBV4-1,TRBD1,CASSEQGAGYEQYF,TGCGCCAGCAGCGAACAGGGGGCAGGCTACGAGCAGTACTTC
.,TRBJ1-4,TRBV11-2,.,CASRLTTASNEKLFF,TGTGCCAGCAGACTTACGACAGCCTCTAATGAAAAACTGTTTTTT